This entry lists 27 T cell receptor beta chains sequenced from one sample in a study of identifying expanded T cells in peripheral blood. Generated by immunoSEQ multiplex PCR, the TCRdb table keeps only in-frame clones and is missing some. The sample holds about 100,000 clones, roughly 89% seen once. The sample was blood. These receptors were collected from a person between 18 and 70 years old in good health.

The chain recombines TRBV6-5 with TRBJ1-3, with D unresolved. Germline V gene lookup returns CDR1 MNHEY and CDR2 SVGAGI. CDR3 length: 14 residues. With 2 bases removed from V and 0 bases from J, the gap between germline ends came to 5 bases. DNA for the CDR3: TGTGCCAGCAGTTACACCCACTCTGGAAACACCATATATTTT. Protein: CASSYTHSGNTIYF.

V gene TRBV28 combines with J gene TRBJ2-6, with TRBD1 matching 7 bases. The trim removed 6 bases at V and 0 bases at J, leaving 11 bases unmatched. Germline V lookup: CDR1 MDHEN, CDR2 SYDVKM. The CDR3 is 18 residues long. CDR3 DNA sequence: TGTGCCAGCAGGTCCGGGACAGCCTTCTTCTCTGGGGCCAACGTCCTGACTTTC. Its protein product is CASRSGTAFFSGANVLTF.

V usage is TRBV28 and J usage is TRBJ1-1, with D maybe TRBD1 (5 bases). This CDR3 spans 15 amino acids. The ends were cut back, 6 bases at V and 12 bases at J, with 26 bases in the middle. Looked up from germline, CDR1 is MDHEN and CDR2 is SYDVKM. The CDR3 DNA reads as TGTGCCAGCAGCCCGGGACCCCGGACACCTGTGGGGACTTTCTTT. Amino acid sequence: CASSPGPRTPVGTFF.

The V gene is TRBV30, the J gene TRBJ2-3; a weak D match, TRBD2 (5 bases). The CDR3 contains 12 residues. V dropped 5 bases and J dropped 8 bases, with 14 bases sitting between them. Germline V gene data show CDR1 as GTSNPN and CDR2 as SVGIG (reference sequence). The CDR3 nucleotides read TGTGCCTGGTCAATTGCGGGTCGTACGCAGTATTTT. Its protein product is CAWSIAGRTQYF.

This clone was detected once. The chain links TRBV4-3 to TRBJ2-2; 9 bases match TRBD2. Germline V gene data show CDR1 as LGHNA and CDR2 as YSLEER. The CDR3 is 16 amino acids. The J segment lost 7 bases and the V segment lost 1 base, leaving 7 bases of the junction unmatched. CDR3 nucleotides: TGCGCCAGCAGCCAAGGGACTAGCGCTCGTTTCGGGGAGCTGTTTTTT. This gives the protein CASSQGTSARFGELFF.

This clone was detected a few times. The chain is built from TRBV2 and TRBJ1-6; D unclear. The CDR3 covers 13 residues. Germline CDR1 is SNHLY and CDR2 is FYNNEI. Trimming took off 7 bases at V and 9 bases at J, with 13 bases between the two ends. In DNA form, the CDR3 reads TGTGCCAGCATGTCAGAGCTTAGTTCACCCCTCCACTTT. Translating it yields CASMSELSSPLHF. Together with reference TRBV2 and TRBJ1-6, the CDR3 gives the full variable domain: EPEVTQTPSHQVTQMGQEVILRCVPISNHLYFYWYRQILGQKVEFLVSFYNNEISEKSEIFDDQFSVERPDGSNFTLKIRSTKLEDSAMYFCASMSELSSPLHFGNGTRLTVT.

This rearrangement joins TRBV28 to TRBJ1-1; TRBD1 matches 8 bases. V gave up 6 bases and J gave up 1 base; unmatched junction bases: 7. This CDR3 is built from 15 residues. Germline CDR1 MDHEN, CDR2 SYDVKM. The CDR3 sequence: CASRVTGERNTEAFF. CDR3 nucleotide sequence: TGTGCCAGCAGGGTGACAGGGGAAAGGAACACTGAAGCTTTCTTT.

CDR3 nucleotides: TGCGCCAGCAGCGAGGGACACTTTTCTTCGGATGAGCAGTTCTTC. This gives the protein CASSEGHFSSDEQFF. This chain connects TRBV5-1 to TRBJ2-1; TRBD1 is a possible D gene (6 bases). The CDR3 is made up of 15 amino acids. Germline loops: CDR1 SGHRS, CDR2 YFSETQ. Trimming took off 4 bases at V and 8 bases at J, with 19 bases between the two ends.

V usage is TRBV5-4 and J usage is TRBJ1-1; D is uncertain. V was trimmed by 2 bases and J by 4 bases, leaving 9 bases between them. The CDR3 has 13 amino acids. CDR1 is SGHNT and CDR2 is YYREEE in the germline V gene (reference sequence). The CDR3 loop reads CASSLGRGTEAFF. CDR3 nucleotide sequence: TGTGCCAGCAGCTTAGGCCGAGGCACTGAAGCTTTCTTT.

V usage is TRBV7-2 and J usage is TRBJ2-5; D possibly corresponds to TRBD2 (7 bases). This CDR3 has 15 amino acids. V was clipped by 5 bases and J by 4 bases, with 17 bases between them. CDR1 SGHTA and CDR2 FQGNSA come from the germline V gene. The CDR3 region is CASSPQGGGPETQYF. CDR3 bases: TGTGCCAGCAGCCCCCAAGGGGGGGGGCCAGAGACCCAGTACTTC.

The chain couples TRBV30 to TRBJ2-1, with a possible D match to TRBD2 (5 bases). V was pared by 5 bases and J by 5 bases, with 19 bases between. The CDR3 contains 15 residues. CDR1 is GTSNPN, CDR2 SVGIG, per germline (reference sequence). In nucleotides, the CDR3 is TGTGCCTGGGGGCATAGGGCTAGCAGGAACAATGAGCAGTTCTTC. It codes for CAWGHRASRNNEQFF.

The chain employs TRBV27 and TRBJ1-4, with D possibly TRBD1 on 5 matching bases. With 3 bases removed from V and 10 bases from J, the gap between germline ends came to 27 bases. Per germline, CDR1 MNHEY and CDR2 SMNVEV (reference sequence). This CDR3 is built from 18 residues. CDR3 residues: CASSLVGALGGYGGKLFF. The CDR3 DNA reads TGTGCCAGCAGTTTGGTGGGCGCGTTGGGGGGTTATGGGGGAAAACTGTTTTTT.

The gene calls are TRBV29-1 and TRBJ1-2; D unresolved. V was pared by 6 bases and J by 8 bases, with 13 bases between. This CDR3 is 11 amino acids long. Germline CDR1 is SQVTM and CDR2 is ANQGSEA. CDR3 DNA: TGCAGCGTCGATGGCCTCTCGGGCTACACCTTC. The encoded protein is CSVDGLSGYTF.

The chain uses TRBV10-3 and TRBJ1-6; D is unresolved. Per germline, CDR1 ENHRY and CDR2 SYGVKD. V was pared by 3 bases and J by 5 bases, with 11 bases between. The CDR3 contains 15 residues. In DNA form, the CDR3 reads TGTGCCATCAGTGAAGAAAGTTTCAATAATTCACCCCTCCACTTT. Translated, it gives CAISEESFNNSPLHF.

This chain joins TRBV9 and TRBJ2-7; a weak D match, TRBD1 (6 bases). This CDR3 has 13 amino acids. The germline gives CDR1 SGDLS, CDR2 YYNGEE. With 3 bases removed from V and 3 bases from J, the gap between germline ends came to 10 bases. The CDR3 DNA sequence: TGTGCCAGCAGCGCCGGGGACAACTACGAGCAGTACTTC. It codes for CASSAGDNYEQYF. Full variable domain (outside the CDR3, taken from reference TRBV9 and TRBJ2-7): DSGVTQTPKHLITATGQRVTLRCSPRSGDLSVYWYQQSLDQGLQFLIQYYNGEERAKGNILERFSAQQFPDLHSELNLSSLELGDSALYFCASSAGDNYEQYFGPGTRLTVT.

V usage is TRBV7-9 and J usage is TRBJ2-5; weak D call: TRBD1 (5 bases). The CDR3 length is 15 residues. V was clipped by 5 bases and J by 2 bases, with 15 bases between them. CDR1 SEHNR and CDR2 FQNEAQ come from the germline V gene (reference sequence). The CDR3 DNA sequence: TGTGCCAGCAGCGGGGCGAAGGGGCCGCAAGAGACCCAGTACTTC. Its translation: CASSGAKGPQETQYF. The complete variable domain, with remaining parts taken from reference TRBV7-9 and TRBJ2-5, reads DTGVSQNPRHKITKRGQNVTFRCDPISEHNRLYWYRQTLGQGPEFLTYFQNEAQLEKSRLLSDRFSAERPKGSFSTLEIQRTEQGDSAMYLCASSGAKGPQETQYFGPGTRLLVL.

The rearrangement uses TRBV6-5 and TRBJ1-6; possibly TRBD1 for D (5 bases). V was trimmed by 6 bases and J by 7 bases, leaving 16 bases between them. The CDR3 runs to 15 residues. Germline V CDR1 and CDR2: MNHEY, SVGAGI. The DNA for the CDR3 is TGTGCCAGCAGCGCACCCGGTCGGGGCAATTCACCCCTCCACTTT. Amino acid sequence: CASSAPGRGNSPLHF.

The V and J genes are TRBV9 and TRBJ2-3; D unresolved. Germline V CDR1 and CDR2: SGDLS, YYNGEE. There are 13 residues in the CDR3. V was pared by 0 bases and J by 6 bases, with 8 bases between. The CDR3 region has the DNA TGTGCCAGCAGCGTAGCTTTAAGGGATACGCAGTATTTT. Translation: CASSVALRDTQYF.

V and J are TRBV7-9 and TRBJ2-1; 8 positions agree with TRBD2. Germline values: CDR1 SEHNR, CDR2 FQNEAQ (reference sequence). The CDR3 runs 17 residues. V lost 0 bases, J lost 2 bases, and 6 bases stayed unmatched. CDR3 protein: CASSLARGVITYNEQFF. CDR3 in DNA: TGTGCCAGCAGCTTAGCGCGGGGGGTGATAACCTACAATGAGCAGTTCTTC.

The chain is built from TRBV29-1 and TRBJ1-2, with 12 positions matching TRBD1. V shed 4 bases, J shed 6 bases, and the junction held 15 bases outside the gene matches. CDR3 length: 17 amino acids. Looked up from germline, CDR1 is SQVTM and CDR2 is ANQGSEA. In nucleotides, the CDR3 is TGCAGCGTTGCCGATTGGGACAGGGGGCCCCGAGGGGATGGCTACACCTTC. It translates to CSVADWDRGPRGDGYTF.

The V and J genes are TRBV5-6 and TRBJ2-1; 10 bases align to TRBD1. Germline-derived CDR1 and CDR2 are SGHDT and YYEEEE. The V and J ends lost 3 bases and 7 bases, in that order; junction bases with no gene match: 7. CDR3 length: 15 amino acids. CDR3: CASSWGTGVINEQFF. In nucleotides, the CDR3 is TGTGCCAGCAGCTGGGGGACAGGGGTTATTAATGAGCAGTTCTTC.

This CDR3 is CAIRESPGQRVYGYTF. For the CDR3, the DNA is TGTGCCATCAGGGAGAGCCCGGGACAGAGAGTCTATGGCTACACCTTC. This chain joins TRBV10-3 and TRBJ1-2; TRBD1 agrees at 7 bases. Germline trimming cut 6 bases from V and 4 bases from J; bases unmatched to any gene: 14. Germline CDR1 and CDR2: ENHRY and SYGVKD. This CDR3 has 16 amino acids.

The gene calls are TRBV4-3 and TRBJ1-1; tentatively, D is TRBD1 (6 bases). The CDR3 length is 13 residues. The V gene lost 3 bases and the J gene lost 4 bases, with 9 bases spanning the gap. The V gene's germline CDR1 is LGHNA and CDR2 YSLEER. The CDR3 here is CASSHGRGTEAFF. The DNA for the CDR3 is TGCGCCAGCAGCCACGGCAGGGGCACTGAAGCTTTCTTT.

This chain links TRBV4-2 with TRBJ1-6; D is perhaps TRBD1 (5 bases). CDR1 and CDR2 from the germline V gene are LGHNA and YNFKEQ. The CDR3 is 16 residues long. Trimming pared 0 bases from V and 7 bases from J, leaving 13 bases between. The CDR3 region has the DNA TGTGCCAGCAGCCAAGACCCGCAGGGTGACAATTCACCCCTCCACTTT. Translating gives CASSQDPQGDNSPLHF.

The genes are TRBV6-5 and TRBJ2-7; D call uncertain. Per germline, CDR1 MNHEY and CDR2 SVGAGI. The length of the CDR3 is 11 residues. Deletions cut 6 bases from V and 3 bases from J, with 6 bases between. CDR3 nucleotide sequence: TGTGCCAGCAGCCCTAGCTACGAGCAGTACTTC. It is translated as CASSPSYEQYF.

The rearrangement uses TRBV4-2 and TRBJ2-1, with no clear D. The V gene's germline CDR1 is LGHNA and CDR2 YNFKEQ. The CDR3 has 13 residues. V lost 4 bases, J lost 3 bases, and 7 bases lay in between. CDR3 protein: CASSLVGYNEQFF. Here the CDR3 DNA reads TGTGCCAGCAGCCTAGTGGGCTACAATGAGCAGTTCTTC.

This rearrangement joins TRBV7-6 to TRBJ1-2; perhaps TRBD1 as D (5 bases). The CDR3 sequence is 16 residues long. Per the germline V gene, CDR1 is SGHVS and CDR2 is FNYEAQ. The ends were cut back, 8 bases at V and 1 base at J, with 20 bases in the middle. This chain's CDR3 is CASSNVGAGYNYGYTF. The CDR3 DNA is TGTGCCAGCTCAAACGTAGGGGCAGGCTATAACTATGGCTACACCTTC.